The following is a TCR beta chain sequence with its context. Its antigen is undetermined. This specimen belongs to a study of T cells in localized non-small cell lung cancer. Overall study findings and caveats: Adjacent uninvolved lung had the highest clonality, suggesting focused antigen responses. Sequencing involved a lone tumor region, leaving heterogeneity possible.

Sequencing was performed with immunoSEQ multiplex PCR; in TCRdb, only in-frame clones are kept and a portion is missing. The table lists about 72,000 clones, approximately 84% of them singletons. The CDR3 has 12 amino acids. From germline, CDR1 is LNHDA and CDR2 SQIVND (reference sequence). Trimming removed 8 bases from V and 10 bases from J, with 14 bases in between. V gene TRBV19 combines with J gene TRBJ1-4; D is perhaps TRBD1 (6 bases). The source of this sequence is a female donor of 60 years or more with stage I lung adenocarcinoma. The starting material was peripheral blood, obtained before any cancer treatment. This chain's CDR3 is CASGYRETKLFF. The DNA of the CDR3 is TGTGCCAGTGGTTACAGGGAGACAAAACTGTTTTTT.